A few counts support the clone carrying this T cell receptor (beta chain). Its antigen is undetermined. One end of the junction fails to match germline, which may point to a read error. Both 60 Vbeta primers and 13 Jbeta primers went into the PCR. The method was immunoSEQ multiplex PCR; TCRdb's version includes in-frame clones alone and lacks a portion of them. There are 180,000 or so clones in the sample; 9.5% occur only once, and 1% to 1.5% lies in the top ten. The CDR3 is 9 amino acids. Germline values: CDR1 MNHNY, CDR2 SVGAGI (reference sequence). The sample originates from a study of cytomegalovirus exposure and HLA in healthy donors. Whole-study context: Approximately 180 million T cells yielded roughly 120 million unique TCR beta sequences, as an earlier analysis found. Study-wide results and limits: TRBV6-2, TRBV6-3 and other indistinguishable V segments were excluded.

The gene calls are TRBV6-6 and TRBJ2-7, with D unresolved. The sample comprised PBMCs. The clonotype originates from a woman aged 25 to 39 in good health and CMV-seropositive. CDR3: CASSYFSMF. The CDR3 DNA reads TGTGCCAGCAGTTACTTCTCTATGTTC.